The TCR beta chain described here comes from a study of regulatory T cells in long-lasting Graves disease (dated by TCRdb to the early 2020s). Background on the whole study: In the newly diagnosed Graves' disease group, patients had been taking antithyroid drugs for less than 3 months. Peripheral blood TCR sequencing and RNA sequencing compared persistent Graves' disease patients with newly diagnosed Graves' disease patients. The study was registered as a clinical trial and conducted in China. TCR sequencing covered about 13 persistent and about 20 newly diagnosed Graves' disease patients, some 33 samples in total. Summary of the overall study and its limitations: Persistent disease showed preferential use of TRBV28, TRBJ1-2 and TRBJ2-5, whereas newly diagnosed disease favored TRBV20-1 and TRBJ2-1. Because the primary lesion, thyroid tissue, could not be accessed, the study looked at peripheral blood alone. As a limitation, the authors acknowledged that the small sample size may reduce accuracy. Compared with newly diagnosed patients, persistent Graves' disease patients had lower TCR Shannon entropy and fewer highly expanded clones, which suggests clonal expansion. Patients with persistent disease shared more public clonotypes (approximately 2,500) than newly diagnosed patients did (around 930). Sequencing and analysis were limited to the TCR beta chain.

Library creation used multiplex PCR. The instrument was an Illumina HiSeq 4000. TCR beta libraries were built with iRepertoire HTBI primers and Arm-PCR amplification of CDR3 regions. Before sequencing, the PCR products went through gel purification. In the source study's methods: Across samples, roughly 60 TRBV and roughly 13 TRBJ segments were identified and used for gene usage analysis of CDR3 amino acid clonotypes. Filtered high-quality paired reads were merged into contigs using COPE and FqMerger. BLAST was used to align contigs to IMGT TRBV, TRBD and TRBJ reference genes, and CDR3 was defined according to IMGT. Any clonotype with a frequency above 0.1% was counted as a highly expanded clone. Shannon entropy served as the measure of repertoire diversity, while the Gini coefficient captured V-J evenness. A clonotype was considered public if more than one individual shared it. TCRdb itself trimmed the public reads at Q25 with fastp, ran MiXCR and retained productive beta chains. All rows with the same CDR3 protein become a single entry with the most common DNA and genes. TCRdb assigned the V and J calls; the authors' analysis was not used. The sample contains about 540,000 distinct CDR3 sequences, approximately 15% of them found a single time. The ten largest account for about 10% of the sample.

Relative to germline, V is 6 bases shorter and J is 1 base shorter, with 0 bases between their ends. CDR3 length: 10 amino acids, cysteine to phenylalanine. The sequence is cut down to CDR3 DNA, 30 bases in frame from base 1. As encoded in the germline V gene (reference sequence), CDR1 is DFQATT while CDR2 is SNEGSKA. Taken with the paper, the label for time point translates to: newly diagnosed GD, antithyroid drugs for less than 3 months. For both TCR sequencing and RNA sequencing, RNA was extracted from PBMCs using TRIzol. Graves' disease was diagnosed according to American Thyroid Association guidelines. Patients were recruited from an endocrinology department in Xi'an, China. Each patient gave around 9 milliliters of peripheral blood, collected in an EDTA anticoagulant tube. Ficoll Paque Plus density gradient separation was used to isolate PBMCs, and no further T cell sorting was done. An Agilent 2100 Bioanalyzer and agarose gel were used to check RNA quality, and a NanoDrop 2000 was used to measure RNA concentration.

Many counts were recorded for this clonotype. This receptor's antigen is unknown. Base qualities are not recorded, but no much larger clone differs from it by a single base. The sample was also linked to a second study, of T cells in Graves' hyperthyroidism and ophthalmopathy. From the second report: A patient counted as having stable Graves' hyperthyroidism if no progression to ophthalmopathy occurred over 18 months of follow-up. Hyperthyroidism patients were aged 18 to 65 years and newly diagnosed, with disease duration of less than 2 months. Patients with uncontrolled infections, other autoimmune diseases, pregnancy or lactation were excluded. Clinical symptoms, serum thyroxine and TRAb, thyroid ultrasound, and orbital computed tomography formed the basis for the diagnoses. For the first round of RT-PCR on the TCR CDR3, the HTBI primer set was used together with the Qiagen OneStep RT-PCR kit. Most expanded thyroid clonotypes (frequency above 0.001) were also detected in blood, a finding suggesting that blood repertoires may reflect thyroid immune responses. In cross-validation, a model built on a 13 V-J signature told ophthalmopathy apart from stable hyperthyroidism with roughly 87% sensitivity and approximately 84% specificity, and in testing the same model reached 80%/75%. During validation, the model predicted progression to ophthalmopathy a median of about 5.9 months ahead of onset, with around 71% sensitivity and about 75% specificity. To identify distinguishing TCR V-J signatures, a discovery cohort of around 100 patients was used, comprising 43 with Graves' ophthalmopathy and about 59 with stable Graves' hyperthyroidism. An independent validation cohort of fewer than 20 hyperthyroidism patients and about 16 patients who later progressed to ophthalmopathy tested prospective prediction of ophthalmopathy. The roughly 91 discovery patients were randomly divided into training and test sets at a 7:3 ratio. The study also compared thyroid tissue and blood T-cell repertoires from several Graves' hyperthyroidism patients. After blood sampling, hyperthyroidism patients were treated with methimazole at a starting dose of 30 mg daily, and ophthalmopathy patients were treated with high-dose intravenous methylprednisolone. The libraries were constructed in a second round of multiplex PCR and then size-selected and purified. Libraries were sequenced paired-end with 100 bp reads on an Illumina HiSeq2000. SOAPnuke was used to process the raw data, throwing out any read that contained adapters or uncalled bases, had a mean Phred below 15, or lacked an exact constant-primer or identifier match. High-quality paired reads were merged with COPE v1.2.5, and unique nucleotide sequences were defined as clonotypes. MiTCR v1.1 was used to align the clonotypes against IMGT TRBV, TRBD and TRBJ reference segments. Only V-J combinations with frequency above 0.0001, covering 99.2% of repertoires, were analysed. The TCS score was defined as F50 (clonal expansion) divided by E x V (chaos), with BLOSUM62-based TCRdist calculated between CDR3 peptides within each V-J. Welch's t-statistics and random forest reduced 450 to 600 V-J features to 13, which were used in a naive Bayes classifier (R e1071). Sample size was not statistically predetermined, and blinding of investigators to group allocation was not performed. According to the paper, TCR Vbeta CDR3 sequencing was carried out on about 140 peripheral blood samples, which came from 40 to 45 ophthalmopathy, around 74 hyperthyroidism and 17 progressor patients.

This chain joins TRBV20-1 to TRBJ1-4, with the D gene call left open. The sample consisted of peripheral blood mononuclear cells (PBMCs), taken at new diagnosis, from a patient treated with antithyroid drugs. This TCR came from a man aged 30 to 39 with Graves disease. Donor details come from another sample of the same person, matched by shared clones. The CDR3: CSATNEKLFF. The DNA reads TGCAGTGCAACTAATGAAAAACTGTTTTTT.